This TCR beta chain was found in a study of post-analysis software for immune sequencing data. Broader study findings: TRBV segments more frequent in patients than in controls numbered five and included TRBV5-6, TRBV5-1 and TRBV20-1.

To note about this clonotype: Its antigen is currently unknown.

Sequencing libraries made from TCR beta cDNA carried unique molecular identifiers. Using its own MiXCR run on the PCR reads, TCRdb lists one record per CDR3 protein. The data contain about 560,000 distinct CDR3 sequences, 44% of them seen just once; the ten biggest clones take up 1.5% to 2%. The V segment lost 9 bases and the J segment 6 bases; nucleotides outside the gene matches: 5. The CDR3 sequence is 12 residues long. Looked up from germline, CDR1 is ENHRY and CDR2 is SYGVKD. J is TRBJ2-7 and V is TRBV10-3, with 10 positions matching TRBD2. The receptor's source is a girl between 5 and 17 years old with multiple sclerosis. The sample was blood. The CDR3 is CAIASGSSEQYF. CDR3 nucleotides: TGTGCCATAGCTAGCGGGAGCTCCGAGCAGTACTTC.